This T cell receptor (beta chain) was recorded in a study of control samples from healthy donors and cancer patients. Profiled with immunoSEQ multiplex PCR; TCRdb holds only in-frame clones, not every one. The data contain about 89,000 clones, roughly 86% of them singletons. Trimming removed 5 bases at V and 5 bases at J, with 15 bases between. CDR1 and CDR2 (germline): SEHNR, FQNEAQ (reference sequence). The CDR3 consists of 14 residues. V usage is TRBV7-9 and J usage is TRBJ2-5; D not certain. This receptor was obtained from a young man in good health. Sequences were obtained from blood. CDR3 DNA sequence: TGTGCCAGCAGCGAACTCCATGTTGGGGAGACCCAGTACTTC. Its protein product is CASSELHVGETQYF.